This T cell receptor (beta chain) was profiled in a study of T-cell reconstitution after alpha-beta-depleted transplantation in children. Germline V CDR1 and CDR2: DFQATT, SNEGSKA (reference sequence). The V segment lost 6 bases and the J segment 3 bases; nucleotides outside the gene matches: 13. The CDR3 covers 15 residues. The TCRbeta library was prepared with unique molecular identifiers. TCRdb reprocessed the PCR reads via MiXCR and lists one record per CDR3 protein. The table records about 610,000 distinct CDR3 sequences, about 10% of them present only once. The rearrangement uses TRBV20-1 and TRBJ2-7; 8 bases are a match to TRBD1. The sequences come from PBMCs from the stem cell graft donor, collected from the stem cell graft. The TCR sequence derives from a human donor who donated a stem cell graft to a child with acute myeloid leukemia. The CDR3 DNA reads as TGCAGTGCCACCCGTTTGCAGGGGGCAGGCTACGAGCAGTACTTC. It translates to CSATRLQGAGYEQYF.